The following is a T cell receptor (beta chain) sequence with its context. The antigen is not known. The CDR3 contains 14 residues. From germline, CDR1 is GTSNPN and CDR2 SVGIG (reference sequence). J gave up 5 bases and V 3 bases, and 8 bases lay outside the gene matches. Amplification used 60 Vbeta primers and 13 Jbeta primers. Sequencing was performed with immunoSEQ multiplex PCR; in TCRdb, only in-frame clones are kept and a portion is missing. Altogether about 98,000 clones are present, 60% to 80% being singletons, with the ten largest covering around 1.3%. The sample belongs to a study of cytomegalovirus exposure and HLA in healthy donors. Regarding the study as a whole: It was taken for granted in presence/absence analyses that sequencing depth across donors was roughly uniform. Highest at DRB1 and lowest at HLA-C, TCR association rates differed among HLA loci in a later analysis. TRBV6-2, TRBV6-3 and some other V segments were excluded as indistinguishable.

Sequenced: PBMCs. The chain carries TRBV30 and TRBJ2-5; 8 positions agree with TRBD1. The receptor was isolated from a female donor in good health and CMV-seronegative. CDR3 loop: CAWSTTGVYETQYF. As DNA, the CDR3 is TGTGCCTGGAGCACGACAGGGGTCTACGAGACCCAGTACTTC.